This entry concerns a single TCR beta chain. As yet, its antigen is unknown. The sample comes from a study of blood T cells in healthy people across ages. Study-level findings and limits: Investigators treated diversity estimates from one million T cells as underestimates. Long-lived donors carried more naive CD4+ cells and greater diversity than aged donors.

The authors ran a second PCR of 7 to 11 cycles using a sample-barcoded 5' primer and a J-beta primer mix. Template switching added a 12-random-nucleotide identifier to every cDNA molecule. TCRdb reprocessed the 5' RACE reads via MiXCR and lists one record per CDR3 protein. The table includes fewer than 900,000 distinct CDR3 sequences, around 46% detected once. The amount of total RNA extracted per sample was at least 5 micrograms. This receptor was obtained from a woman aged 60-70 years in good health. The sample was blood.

The CDR3 region is CATSRGEGTQYF. CDR3 DNA: TGTGCCACCAGCAGAGGAGAGGGGACCCAGTACTTC. The rearrangement joins TRBV15 to TRBJ2-7; maybe TRBD2 (5 bases). The J call is doubtful: the DNA matches TRBJ2-5 better. Germline lookup yields CDR1 LNHNV and CDR2 YYDKDF (reference sequence). This CDR3 spans 12 amino acids.